The clone carrying this T cell receptor beta chain has ten or more counts. Its matching antigen is unknown. This sample stems from a study of human T cells and chemical hapten exposure. Study outcomes and limitations: The study found expanded TCRs formed significantly more large CDR3 similarity clusters than controls.

TCRdb passed the RACE reads through MiXCR, listing each CDR3 protein once. The sample includes roughly 360,000 distinct CDR3 sequences, more than 4.5% of them seen just once. Germline V gene data show CDR1 as KGHSH and CDR2 as LQKENI. V lost 3 bases and J lost 2; bases outside the gene matches: 4. This CDR3 spans 15 amino acids. The time point: patch test 1, 2 weeks after DPC sensitization. Treatment reported: therapeutic diphenylcyclopropenone sensitization with weekly scalp DPC. This chain joins TRBV18 and TRBJ2-3, with 8 bases lining up with TRBD1. This receptor was taken from a woman aged 45 to 65 with alopecia areata. Some clones in this sample may be carry-over from other donors' samples. Specimen: whole blood, collected in connection with sensitization to the hapten diphenylcyclopropenone (DPC). The DNA for the CDR3 is TGTGCCAGCTCACCGACAGGGGCCGTCACAGATACGCAGTATTTT. Translating gives CASSPTGAVTDTQYF. The entire variable domain, with the rest obtained from reference TRBV18 and TRBJ2-3, is as follows: NAGVMQNPRHLVRRRGQEARLRCSPMKGHSHVYWYRQLPEEGLKFMVYLQKENIIDESGMPKERFSAEFPKEGPSILRIQQVVRGDSAAYFCASSPTGAVTDTQYFGPGTRLTVL.